One T cell receptor beta chain is described in this entry. The data were obtained in a study of blood T cell repertoires in COVID-19. Study background: COVID-19 samples from acute and convalescent phases originated in the United States, Italy and Spain. T cells, B-cell-depleted T cells, or PBMCs provided the cDNA or gDNA that served as material.

Per the original data handling: Quantification of nucleated cells was approximated via reference gene primer amplification. Profiled with immunoSEQ multiplex PCR; TCRdb holds only in-frame clones, not every one. That table gives V, J and clone size, and the DNA gave D and trimming. The top ten hold around 5% of the sample, which has 210,000 or so clones, over 80% seen once. The CDR3 has 15 residues. V was cut by 8 bases and J by 3 bases, with 21 bases left in between. From germline, CDR1 is SQVTM and CDR2 ANQGSEA. Specimen: peripheral blood. This TCR was sampled from a human donor in a cohort sampled during active COVID-19. The chain recombines TRBV29-1 with TRBJ2-3; perhaps TRBD2 as D (5 bases). The CDR3 DNA reads TGCAGCCTCTCGGGGTCGCCTGGAAAAACAGATACGCAGTATTTT. Protein sequence: CSLSGSPGKTDTQYF.